The 2 T cell receptor beta chains given below trace back to one sample, sequenced in a study of T-cell reconstitution after alpha-beta-depleted transplantation in children (dated by TCRdb to 2016 to 2018). According to the study, the label for this sample's treatment or condition signals: allogeneic hematopoietic cell transplantation with graft depleted of TCRalphabeta T cells and CD19 B cells. The library was obtained by PCR. TCRdb names Illumina HiSeq 2500 as the instrument used. TCR libraries were prepared with molecular barcoding, using unique molecular identifiers to normalize TCRbeta repertoire quantification. The public sequencing data were trimmed at Q25 with fastp and processed into clonotypes with MiXCR by TCRdb, which kept only in-frame beta chains. Each entry merges the rows of one CDR3 protein and shows their most common DNA and genes. This sample comprises some 300,000 distinct CDR3 sequences, roughly a tenth of them detected only once. The ten largest clonotypes hold approximately 7.6% of the sample.

Sequenced material: PBMCs, taken before TCRalphabeta/CD19-depleted stem cell transplant. These receptors all come from a boy under two years old with acute myeloid leukemia, due to receive a stem cell transplant.

The sample holds many counts of this clonotype. This sequence joins TRBV6-2 or TRBV6-3 and TRBJ2-5; 14 bases align to TRBD2. V lost 6 bases, J lost 4 bases, and 7 bases stayed unmatched. The CDR3 consists of 16 residues. Germline CDR1 reads MNHEY; CDR2 reads SVGEGT. CDR3: CASSSGLAGGLETQYF. Written as DNA, the CDR3 is TGTGCCAGCAGCTCCGGACTAGCGGGGGGCCTAGAGACCCAGTACTTC.

A remark on this clonotype: A clone one base away is much larger, so this may be a read error. The chain combines TRBV4-3 with TRBJ1-2; the D gene is possibly TRBD1 (5 bases). Per germline, CDR1 LGHNA and CDR2 YSLEER. CDR3 length: 16 residues. Trimming took 0 bases from V and 7 from J, leaving 18 bases between them. CDR3 bases: TGCGCCAGCAGCCAAGATTTAGAGACAGCAGGTCGTGGCTACACCTTC. Encoded protein: CASSQDLETAGRGYTF.